This T cell receptor (beta chain) was documented in a study of T cells in narcolepsy. Study observations and caveats: Autoreactive clone sequences were missing from some blood memory CD4+ repertoires. Reportedly, autoreactive clonotypes were serially detected in patients' blood but not controls'. Comparing one patient's CSF and blood CD4+ clonotypes highlighted HCRT- and TRIB2-specific autoreactive clonotypes.

Profiling relied on immunoSEQ multiplex PCR, and the TCRdb table lists in-frame clones only, not all of them. Of about 40,000 clones listed, 70% to 90% are singletons. V lost 6 bases, J lost 4 bases, and 13 bases lay in between. The CDR3 runs 12 residues. From germline, CDR1 is SQVTM and CDR2 ANQGSEA. Note on this clone: Its target is not known.

The sample was CD45RA- memory CD4+ T cells from PBMCs. The source of this sequence is a human donor with narcolepsy. The genes are TRBV29-1 and TRBJ2-7; TRBD1 is a possible D gene (6 bases). CDR3 loop: CSVHLRGYEQYF. The DNA for the CDR3 is TGCAGCGTCCACCTCAGGGGTTACGAGCAGTACTTC.